Reported below is one T cell receptor beta chain. The germline V gene encodes CDR1 SGHDN and CDR2 FVKESK. There are 13 residues in the CDR3. Trimming stripped 1 base from V and 2 bases from J, with 5 bases between. This record belongs to a study of control samples from healthy donors and cancer patients. Only in-frame clones appear in the TCRdb table, and some are missing; sequencing was by immunoSEQ multiplex PCR. The table shows about 150,000 clones, with about 93% occurring only once. Sequenced: blood. The sequence was collected from a man between 50 and 59 years old in good health. The chain links TRBV14 to TRBJ1-2; D gene unclear. CDR3 bases: TGTGCCAGCAGCCAAGTACTAAACTATGGCTACACCTTC. It is translated as CASSQVLNYGYTF.